The present T cell receptor (beta chain) was sequenced within a study of vaccination effects on CD4 cells after COVID-19. Within the ViraFEST assay, antigen-specific CD4+ T cells underwent expansion with viral peptide pools prior to sequencing. Culture lasted roughly eleven days before CD4+ T cell isolation. Each person got two doses of an mRNA SARS-CoV-2 vaccine, BNT162b2 or mRNA-1273. The CDR3 is made up of 12 amino acids. Trimming removed 3 bases at V and 6 bases at J, with 8 bases between. Germline V gives CDR1 SNHLY, CDR2 FYNNEI. Note on this clone: Antigen: not known.

Libraries were prepared by immunoSEQ multiplex PCR; TCRdb keeps only in-frame clonotypes and omits some of them. This sample carries more than 25,000 clones, roughly 77% of them seen once, and the ten largest clones take roughly 15%. The origin of this receptor is a human donor who received a COVID-19 vaccine. The input for sequencing was CD4+ T cells from PBMCs cultured with HCoV-229E spike peptides, taken after COVID-19 vaccination. This chain joins TRBV2 and TRBJ1-1; D gene ambiguous. Here the CDR3 reads CASSESLAEAFF. CDR3 nucleotides: TGTGCCAGCAGTGAGAGTCTCGCTGAAGCTTTCTTT. The whole variable domain, filled in from reference TRBV2 and TRBJ1-1, reads EPEVTQTPSHQVTQMGQEVILRCVPISNHLYFYWYRQILGQKVEFLVSFYNNEISEKSEIFDDQFSVERPDGSNFTLKIRSTKLEDSAMYFCASSESLAEAFFGQGTRLTVV.